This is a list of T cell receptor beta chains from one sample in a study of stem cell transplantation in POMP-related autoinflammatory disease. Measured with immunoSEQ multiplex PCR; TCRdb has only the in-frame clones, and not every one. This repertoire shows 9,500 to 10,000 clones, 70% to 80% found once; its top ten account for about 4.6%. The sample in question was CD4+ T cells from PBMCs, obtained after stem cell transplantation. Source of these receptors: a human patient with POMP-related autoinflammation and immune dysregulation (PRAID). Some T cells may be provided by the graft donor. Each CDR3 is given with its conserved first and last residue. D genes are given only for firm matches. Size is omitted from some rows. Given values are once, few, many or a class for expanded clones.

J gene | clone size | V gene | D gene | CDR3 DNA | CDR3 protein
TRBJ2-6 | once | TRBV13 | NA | TGTGCCAGCAGCTTATTGGCAGCAGGGGCCAACGTCCTGACTTTC | CASSLLAAGANVLTF
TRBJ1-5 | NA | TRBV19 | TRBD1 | TGTGCCAGTAGTCCTCGGGGACAGGGGGATCAGCCCCAGCATTTT | CASSPRGQGDQPQHF
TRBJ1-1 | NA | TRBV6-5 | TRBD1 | TGTGCCAGCAGCAGGACAGGGAACACTGAAGCTTTCTTT | CASSRTGNTEAFF
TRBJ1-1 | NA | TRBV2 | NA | TGTGCCAGCAGTGGACACCACCGGGGGTACACTGAAGCTTTCTTT | CASSGHHRGYTEAFF
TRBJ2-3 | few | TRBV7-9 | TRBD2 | TGTGCCAGCAGCTCCCGCAGCGGGGACACAGATACGCAGTATTTT | CASSSRSGDTDTQYF
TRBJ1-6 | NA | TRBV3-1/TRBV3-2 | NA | TGTGCCAGCAGCCTAACAGGGAATTCACCCCTCCACTTT | CASSLTGNSPLHF
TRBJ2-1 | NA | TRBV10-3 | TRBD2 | TGTGCCATCATGGATAACGCGGGAGTGTCCAATGAGCAGTTCTTC | CAIMDNAGVSNEQFF
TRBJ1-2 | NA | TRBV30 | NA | TGTGCCTGGAGTGTAATGGAAGGGGGGGGCTACACCTTC | CAWSVMEGGGYTF
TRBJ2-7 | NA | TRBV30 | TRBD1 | TGTGCCTGGAGTGGGCCTCGGACAGGGAGAACTTACGAGCAGTACTTC | CAWSGPRTGRTYEQYF
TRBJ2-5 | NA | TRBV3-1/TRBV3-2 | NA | TGTGCCAGCAGCCAAGTTTTGGGACGCCAACAAGAGACCCAGTACTTC | CASSQVLGRQQETQYF
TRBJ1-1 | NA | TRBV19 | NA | TGTGCCAGTAGTATTGATCTGAGGGTAGCGTTGTCTCGGTCGAACACTGAAGCTTTCTTT | CASSIDLRVALSRSNTEAFF
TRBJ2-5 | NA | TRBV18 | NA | TGTGCCAGCTCACCCACAGGGCAGAAAGAGACCCAGTACTTC | CASSPTGQKETQYF
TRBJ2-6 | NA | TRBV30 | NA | TGTGCCTGGAGACTTCGTACTGGGGCCAACGTCCTGACTTTC | CAWRLRTGANVLTF
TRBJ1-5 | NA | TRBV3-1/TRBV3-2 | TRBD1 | TGTGCCAGCAGCCTACAATGGACAGGGGATCAGCCCCAGCATTTT | CASSLQWTGDQPQHF
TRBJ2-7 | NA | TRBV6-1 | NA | TGTGCCAGCATCGGGACGGATGGCTCCTACGAGCAGTACTTC | CASIGTDGSYEQYF
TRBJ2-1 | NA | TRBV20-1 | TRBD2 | TGCAGTGCTAGTTATTTGCGGGAGAAGAATGAGCAGTTCTTC | CSASYLREKNEQFF
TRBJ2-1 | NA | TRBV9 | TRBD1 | TGTGCCAGCAGCGTAGGGGACAGGGGCGGCAATGAGCAGTTCTTC | CASSVGDRGGNEQFF
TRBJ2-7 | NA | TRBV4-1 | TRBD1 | TGCGCCAGCAGCCCGATCAGGGACAGGGGTCCCTACGAGCAGTACTTC | CASSPIRDRGPYEQYF
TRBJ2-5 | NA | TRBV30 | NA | TGTGCCTGGAGTCGCGGGGTTACCCGGACGGATCAAGAGACCCAGTACTTC | CAWSRGVTRTDQETQYF
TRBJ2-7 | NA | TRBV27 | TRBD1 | TGTGCCAGCAGTTCGACAGGGTACTCCTACGAGCAGTACTTC | CASSSTGYSYEQYF
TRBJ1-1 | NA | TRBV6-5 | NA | TGTGCCAGCAGTTACTCGGGGGCAGGCGGCTTCACTGAAGCTTTCTTT | CASSYSGAGGFTEAFF
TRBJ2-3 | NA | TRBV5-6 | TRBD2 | TGTGCCAGCAGCTCTAGCGGGAGTCCCACAGATACGCAGTATTTT | CASSSSGSPTDTQYF
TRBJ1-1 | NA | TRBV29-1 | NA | TGCAGCGTTCTCCCAGGGTTGGGTGAAGCTTTCTTT | CSVLPGLGEAFF
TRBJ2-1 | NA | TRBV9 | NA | TGTGCCAGCAGCGTAGGGGGAGGTTACAATGAGCAGTTCTTC | CASSVGGGYNEQFF
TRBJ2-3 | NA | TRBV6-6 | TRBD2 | TGTGCCAGCAGCGGACTAGCGGGGCTGCACGGAGATACGCAGTATTTT | CASSGLAGLHGDTQYF
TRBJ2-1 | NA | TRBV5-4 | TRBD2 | TGTGCCAGCAGCCGAGGGACTAGCGGAGTTTACAATGAGCAGTTCTTC | CASSRGTSGVYNEQFF
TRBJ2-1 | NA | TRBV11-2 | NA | TGTGCCAGCACGAGGAGGAACCTCTACAATGAGCAGTTCTTC | CASTRRNLYNEQFF
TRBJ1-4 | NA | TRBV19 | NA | TGTGCCAGTAGTTCCTACAGGGTCGGCCAAGGAAAACTGTTTTTT | CASSSYRVGQGKLFF
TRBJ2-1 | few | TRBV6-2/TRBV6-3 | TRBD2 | TGTGCCAGCAGTAACCTAGGGCGGGGGGGATACAATGAGCAGTTCTTC | CASSNLGRGGYNEQFF
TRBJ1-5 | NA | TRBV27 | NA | TGTGCCAGCAGTTTATTGTGGACAGCCCAGGGCAATCAGCCCCAGCATTTT | CASSLLWTAQGNQPQHF
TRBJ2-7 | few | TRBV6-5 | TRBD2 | TGTGCCAGCAGTTACTCTAGCGGGAGGTACGAGCAGTACTTC | CASSYSSGRYEQYF
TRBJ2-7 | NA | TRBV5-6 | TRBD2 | TGTGCCAGCAGCCTGGGTCGAGGGAGGGCTGGCGAGCAGTACTTC | CASSLGRGRAGEQYF
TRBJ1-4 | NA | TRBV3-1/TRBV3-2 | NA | TGTGCCAGCAGCCTCACGGGGACAACTAATGAAAAACTGTTTTTT | CASSLTGTTNEKLFF
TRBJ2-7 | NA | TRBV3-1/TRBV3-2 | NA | TGTGCCAGCAGCCAAGCCGGGACAACCTCCTACGAGCAGTACTTC | CASSQAGTTSYEQYF
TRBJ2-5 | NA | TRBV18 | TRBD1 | TGTGCCAGCTCACCACCGGGACAGCTTCTACAAGAGACCCAGTACTTC | CASSPPGQLLQETQYF
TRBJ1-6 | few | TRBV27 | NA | TGTGCCAGCAGCCATCGGCAGCCTAATTCACCCCTCCACTTT | CASSHRQPNSPLHF
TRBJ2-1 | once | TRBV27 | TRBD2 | TGTGCCAGCAGTTTATCCGGGAGGATGACCTACAATGAGCAGTTCTTC | CASSLSGRMTYNEQFF
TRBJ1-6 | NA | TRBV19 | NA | TGTGCCAGTAGTCTTCGCGACCACAGGGTGGATTCACCCCTCCACTTT | CASSLRDHRVDSPLHF